Below are 18 T cell receptor beta chains sequenced from a single sample in a study of radiation and T cells in renal cell carcinoma. TCRdb keeps only in-frame clones here, not all; method: immunoSEQ multiplex PCR. The repertoire has about 130,000 clones, approximately 90% of them found once; the top ten carry 9.5% to 15%. The time point denotes: baseline pretreatment blood. This sample's treatment: 15 Gy SBRT to primary tumor, nephrectomy 4 weeks later. The material sequenced was blood, taken from a patient whose treatment included radiotherapy and nephrectomy. These receptors came from a woman aged 45-60 years with renal cell carcinoma.

In DNA, the CDR3 is TGTGCCAGCAGTTCTCCCTCGACGGGGGGTAGTGAAAAACTGTTTTTT. Its protein product is CASSSPSTGGSEKLFF. V gene TRBV6-5 combines with J gene TRBJ1-4, with D tentatively TRBD1 (5 bases). V was clipped by 4 bases and J by 7 bases, with 19 bases between them. The CDR3 is 16 residues long. Germline V CDR1 and CDR2: MNHEY, SVGAGI.

In its sample, this clone was seen once. V and J are TRBV9 and TRBJ2-1; 8 bases are a match to TRBD2. The CDR3 consists of 13 residues. Germline CDR1 is SGDLS and CDR2 is YYNGEE. The V segment lost 3 bases and the J segment 10 bases; nucleotides outside the gene matches: 6. The CDR3 DNA sequence: TGTGCCAGCAGCGAATCGGGGGGGCTGGAGCAGTTCTTC. This codes for CASSESGGLEQFF.

The J gene is TRBJ1-1, the V gene TRBV4-3; no clear D gene. Trimming stripped 0 bases from V and 11 bases from J, with 16 bases between. This CDR3 is built from 14 residues. From germline, CDR1 is LGHNA and CDR2 YSLEER. The CDR3 loop reads CASSQDTGGPGAFF. CDR3 in DNA: TGCGCCAGCAGCCAAGATACGGGCGGACCGGGGGCTTTCTTT.

The CDR3: CASSPLGTELFF. In nucleotides, the CDR3 is TGTGCCAGCTCACCATTGGGTACGGAACTGTTTTTT. This chain connects TRBV18 to TRBJ1-4; D remains ambiguous. The V end was cut by 2 bases, the J end by 12 bases, with 10 bases between. The CDR3 has 12 residues. Germline loops: CDR1 KGHSH, CDR2 LQKENI.

The chain links TRBV7-8 to TRBJ1-1, with a possible D match to TRBD1 (6 bases). The CDR3 has 17 residues. Germline V CDR1 and CDR2: SGHVS, FQNEAQ. V was clipped by 6 bases and J by 0 bases, with 20 bases between them. The CDR3 DNA sequence: TGTGCCAGCAGTCGCAACACGGGGGCACCCTTGAACACTGAAGCTTTCTTT. Translation gives CASSRNTGAPLNTEAFF.

The gene calls are TRBV10-3 and TRBJ2-2; D gene unclear. V was trimmed by 4 bases and J by 4 bases, leaving 7 bases between them. Germline assignment: CDR1 ENHRY and CDR2 SYGVKD. The CDR3 extends over 13 amino acids. For the CDR3, the DNA is TGTGCCATCAGTGTGACGGGCACCGGGGAGCTGTTTTTT. Translated: CAISVTGTGELFF.

V gene TRBV6-4 combines with J gene TRBJ1-4, with D possibly matching TRBD1 (5 bases). CDR1 and CDR2 from the germline V gene are MRHNA and SNTAGT. This CDR3 spans 15 amino acids. The V end lost 7 bases, the J end lost 8 bases, and 20 bases lay between the germline ends. DNA for the CDR3: TGTGCCAGCAACCAACCGGGACCGCGGCGGGAAAAACTGTTTTTT. Its protein product is CASNQPGPRREKLFF.

The chain uses TRBV5-1 and TRBJ2-1; 10 bases match TRBD1. The junction had 0 bases not matched to a gene; V was cut back by 3 bases and J by 6 bases. The CDR3 extends over 13 amino acids. Germline CDR1 reads SGHRS; CDR2 reads YFSETQ. The CDR3 sequence is CASSWTGGNEQFF. As DNA, the CDR3 is TGCGCCAGCAGCTGGACAGGGGGCAATGAGCAGTTCTTC.

This clone was detected once. The CDR3 here is CASSGGRNNSPLHF. CDR3 nucleotide sequence: TGTGCCAGCAGCGGCGGACGGAATAATTCACCCCTCCACTTT. The chain is built from TRBV11-1 and TRBJ1-6; D is ambiguous. The CDR3 extends over 14 amino acids. The V end lost 5 bases, the J end lost 5 bases, and 10 bases lay between the germline ends. CDR1 and CDR2 from the germline V gene are SGHAT and FQDESV (reference sequence). The entire variable domain, with the rest obtained from reference TRBV11-1 and TRBJ1-6, is as follows: EAEVAQSPRYKITEKSQAVAFWCDPISGHATLYWYRQILGQGPELLVQFQDESVVDDSQLPKDRFSAERLKGVDSTLKIQPAELGDSAMYLCASSGGRNNSPLHFGNGTRLTVT.

This sequence joins TRBV18 and TRBJ1-5; D is unresolved. V lost 4 bases and J 8 bases, leaving 12 bases between the germline ends. Per the germline V gene, CDR1 is KGHSH and CDR2 is LQKENI. This CDR3 is 13 amino acids long. CDR3 region: CASSRGPVEPQHF. The CDR3 nucleotides read TGTGCCAGCTCACGCGGACCCGTAGAGCCCCAGCATTTT.

The rearrangement links TRBV7-3 to TRBJ2-3; 14 bases are a match to TRBD2. Germline V lookup: CDR1 SGHTA, CDR2 FQGTGA. CDR3 length: 20 amino acids. V shed 5 bases, J shed 0 bases, and the junction held 13 bases outside the gene matches. The CDR3 here is CASSDPGTSGGPASTDTQYF. CDR3 in DNA: TGTGCCAGCAGCGATCCTGGGACTAGCGGGGGCCCAGCTAGCACAGATACGCAGTATTTT. The full variable domain, in which reference TRBV7-3 and TRBJ2-3 provide the parts outside the CDR3, is GAGVSQTPSNKVTEKGKYVELRCDPISGHTALYWYRQSLGQGPEFLIYFQGTGAADDSGLPNDRFFAVRPEGSVSTLKIQRTERGDSAVYLCASSDPGTSGGPASTDTQYFGPGTRLTVL.

The chain combines TRBV25-1 with TRBJ2-2; 7 nucleotides agree with TRBD2. Germline CDR1 reads MGHDK; CDR2 reads SYGVNS. After removal of 6 bases from V and 6 bases from J, the junction contained 1 base not matched to a gene. This CDR3 region has 12 residues. DNA for the CDR3: TGTGCCAGCAGCGGACTAGCCGGGGAGCTGTTTTTT. This gives the protein CASSGLAGELFF.

The chain employs TRBV7-2 and TRBJ1-2, with D perhaps matching TRBD1 (6 bases). Per germline, CDR1 SGHTA and CDR2 FQGNSA. The V end lost 4 bases, the J end lost 7 bases, and 19 bases lay between the germline ends. The CDR3 runs 15 residues. CDR3 protein: CASSSPKSTGLGYTF. DNA for the CDR3: TGTGCCAGCAGCTCTCCCAAATCGACAGGACTTGGCTACACCTTC.

J is TRBJ1-2 and V is TRBV30; maybe TRBD1 (6 bases). V was trimmed by 4 bases and J by 11 bases, leaving 14 bases between them. This CDR3 contains 11 residues. Per the germline V gene, CDR1 is GTSNPN and CDR2 is SVGIG (reference sequence). CDR3 residues: CAWTLQGSYTF. DNA for the CDR3: TGTGCCTGGACCCTACAGGGTTCGTACACCTTC.

The genes are TRBV5-4 and TRBJ2-3; tentatively, D is TRBD1 or TRBD2 (6 bases each). This CDR3 has 15 amino acids. The V and J ends lost 4 bases and 5 bases respectively, with 17 bases between them. Germline V lookup: CDR1 SGHNT, CDR2 YYREEE (reference sequence). The CDR3 DNA sequence: TGTGCCAGCAGCCCCACGGGGGCTGATTTAGATACGCAGTATTTT. Amino acid sequence: CASSPTGADLDTQYF.

The table lists this clone with a few counts. This rearrangement joins TRBV6-1 to TRBJ1-2; D not resolved. The CDR3 consists of 14 residues. V gave up 6 bases and J gave up 5 bases, with 16 bases separating them. Germline values: CDR1 MNHNS, CDR2 SASEGT. CDR3 in DNA: TGTGCCAGCAGGGGGTCGGGGAGTAATTATGGCTACACCTTC. Its protein product is CASRGSGSNYGYTF.

V and J are TRBV18 and TRBJ1-3; D is unresolved. Germline CDR1 and CDR2: KGHSH and LQKENI. Trimming removed 0 bases at V and 3 bases at J, with 9 bases between. The CDR3 covers 15 residues. This chain's CDR3 is CASSPPITGGNTIYF. The CDR3 coding sequence is TGTGCCAGCTCACCACCCATAACCGGTGGAAACACCATATATTTT.

This clone was counted between two and nine times. V and J are TRBV6-4 and TRBJ1-5; D is perhaps TRBD1 (5 bases). CDR3 length: 14 amino acids. Germline V gives CDR1 MRHNA, CDR2 SNTAGT. The V and J ends lost 6 bases and 12 bases respectively, with 21 bases between them. The CDR3 sequence is CASRLVGEGQVQHF. The CDR3 region has the DNA TGTGCCAGCAGGCTAGTGGGTGAGGGGCAGGTCCAGCATTTT.